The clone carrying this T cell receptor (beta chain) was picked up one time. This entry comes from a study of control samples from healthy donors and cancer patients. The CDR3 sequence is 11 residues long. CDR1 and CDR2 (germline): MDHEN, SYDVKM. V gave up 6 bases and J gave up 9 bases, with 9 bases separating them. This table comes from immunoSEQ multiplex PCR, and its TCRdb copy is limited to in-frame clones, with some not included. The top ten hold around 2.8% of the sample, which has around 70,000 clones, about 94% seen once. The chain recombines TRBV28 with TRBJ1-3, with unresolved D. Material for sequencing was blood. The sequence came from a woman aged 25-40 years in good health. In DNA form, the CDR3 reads TGTGCCAGCAGCCACGAGATCACCATATATTTT. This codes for CASSHEITIYF.